A single sample is the source of the 19 T cell receptor beta chains below, sequenced in a study of shared T cell receptors in the human thymus. TCRdb's table, derived via immunoSEQ multiplex PCR, lists solely in-frame clones and lacks some. Of roughly 550,000 clones listed, approximately 80% were seen once; the top ten hold about 0.013%. These data were also filed under a second study, of human thymus T cells.

Sequenced input: thymocytes. These receptors were taken from a boy younger than two with a congenital heart defect.

The chain combines TRBV14 with TRBJ2-5, with D uncertain. Trimming stripped 5 bases from V and 9 bases from J, with 16 bases between. This CDR3 has 13 residues. Germline CDR1 and CDR2: SGHDN and FVKESK. CDR3 sequence (DNA): TGTGCCAGCAGCGACTCCTTCGTTTTGGCCCAGTACTTC. Protein sequence: CASSDSFVLAQYF.

The chain has TRBV7-9 and TRBJ2-5, with a tentative D call TRBD1 (5 bases). CDR1 is SEHNR, CDR2 FQNEAQ, per germline (reference sequence). The V end was cut by 5 bases, the J end by 4 bases, with 14 bases between. The CDR3 length is 14 residues. This CDR3 is CASSPLSRGETQYF. CDR3 coding DNA: TGTGCCAGCAGCCCACTCTCTAGGGGAGAGACCCAGTACTTC.

The gene calls are TRBV28 and TRBJ1-2, with D possibly being TRBD1 (5 bases). CDR3 length equals 12 residues. The V end lost 6 bases, the J end lost 8 bases, and 13 bases lay between the germline ends. The V gene's germline CDR1 is MDHEN and CDR2 SYDVKM. CDR3 protein: CASRISGGGYTF. The CDR3, as DNA: TGTGCCAGCAGGATAAGCGGGGGAGGCTACACCTTC.

The chain employs TRBV6-1 and TRBJ1-4; 11 bases agree with TRBD1. Germline V CDR1 and CDR2: MNHNS, SASEGT. V gave up 1 base and J gave up 8 bases; unmatched junction bases: 3. The CDR3 is made up of 15 amino acids. CDR3 coding DNA: TGTGCCAGCAGTGAAGAGGACAGGGGGCGCGAAAAACTGTTTTTT. Translated, it gives CASSEEDRGREKLFF.

V is TRBV9 and J is TRBJ2-7, with a weak D call TRBD1 (5 bases). Looked up from germline, CDR1 is SGDLS and CDR2 is YYNGEE. V lost 0 bases to trimming and J lost 2 bases, with 12 bases between them. The CDR3 covers 15 residues. The CDR3 nucleotides read TGTGCCAGCAGCGTAGGAGCAGGGAAGACCTACGAGCAGTACTTC. Its protein is CASSVGAGKTYEQYF.

The rearrangement joins TRBV7-9 to TRBJ2-7; 12 bases match TRBD2. The CDR3 loop spans 15 amino acids. V was clipped by 5 bases and J by 3 bases; unmatched bases: 5. The germline V gene has CDR1 SEHNR and CDR2 FQNEAQ (reference sequence). As DNA, the CDR3 is TGTGCCAGCAGCCATCGGACTAGCGGGAACTACGAGCAGTACTTC. Translation: CASSHRTSGNYEQYF. Based on the CDR3 plus reference TRBV7-9 and TRBJ2-7, the full variable domain is DTGVSQNPRHKITKRGQNVTFRCDPISEHNRLYWYRQTLGQGPEFLTYFQNEAQLEKSRLLSDRFSAERPKGSFSTLEIQRTEQGDSAMYLCASSHRTSGNYEQYFGPGTRLTVT.

The chain has TRBV4-1 and TRBJ2-1, with TRBD2 matching 9 bases. Germline values: CDR1 MGHRA, CDR2 YSYEKL. J was trimmed by 8 bases and V by 0 bases; bases with no gene match: 17. This CDR3 spans 19 amino acids. The CDR3 sequence is CASSQDLRGREGPRYEQFF. The CDR3 DNA sequence: TGCGCCAGCAGCCAAGATTTAAGGGGGCGGGAGGGCCCTAGATATGAGCAGTTCTTC.

The rearrangement links TRBV15 to TRBJ2-7, with no clear D. V was pared by 0 bases and J by 5 bases, with 8 bases between. The CDR3 is 13 residues long. Germline V gene sequence: CDR1 LNHNV, CDR2 YYDKDF (reference sequence). The CDR3 loop is CATSRDGVHEQYF. In nucleotides, the CDR3 is TGTGCCACCAGCAGAGACGGTGTCCACGAGCAGTACTTC.

The chain couples TRBV7-9 to TRBJ2-1, with 7 bases fitting TRBD1. Germline CDR1 reads SEHNR; CDR2 reads FQNEAQ (reference sequence). The V gene end was trimmed by 5 bases and the J gene end by 13 bases; junction bases not matched to a gene: 5. The CDR3 sequence is 11 residues long. CDR3 region: CASSAAGGQFF. The CDR3 bases are TGTGCCAGCAGCGCCGCAGGGGGACAGTTCTTC.

This rearrangement joins TRBV28 to TRBJ1-5; D gene unclear. CDR3 length equals 15 residues. Per germline, CDR1 MDHEN and CDR2 SYDVKM. V lost 2 bases and J 4 bases, leaving 12 bases between the germline ends. The CDR3 sequence: CASSLPGGINQPQHF. The CDR3 DNA follows: TGTGCCAGCAGTTTACCGGGAGGGATAAATCAGCCCCAGCATTTT.

The rearrangement links TRBV27 to TRBJ1-2; D unresolved. From germline, CDR1 is MNHEY and CDR2 SMNVEV (reference sequence). The CDR3 is 17 residues long. V lost 7 bases and J 6 bases, leaving 27 bases between the germline ends. In DNA, the CDR3 is TGTGCCAGCACCCCCGGTGGGTTGCTTCATGGAGTGGATGGCTACACCTTC. Protein sequence: CASTPGGLLHGVDGYTF.

This clone was detected a few times. This sequence joins TRBV27 and TRBJ2-2, with D uncertain. CDR3 size: 19 residues. V gave up 2 bases and J gave up 0 bases, with 19 bases separating them. The germline V gene has CDR1 MNHEY and CDR2 SMNVEV (reference sequence). The CDR3 DNA reads TGTGCCAGCAGTTTACGACCCCCCCAGGCTACCGCGAACACCGGGGAGCTGTTTTTT. It translates to CASSLRPPQATANTGELFF.

The chain uses TRBV4-3 and TRBJ2-2; 12 nucleotides line up with TRBD2. Germline CDR1 is LGHNA and CDR2 is YSLEER. The CDR3 spans 20 residues. V gave up 0 bases and J gave up 0 bases; unmatched junction bases: 8. CDR3 bases: TGCGCCAGCAGCCAAGAGGGACTAGCGGGCCCTCACCCGAACACCGGGGAGCTGTTTTTT. Translating it yields CASSQEGLAGPHPNTGELFF.

The chain couples TRBV15 to TRBJ2-5; TRBD2 matches 8 bases. The J segment lost 4 bases and the V segment lost 4 bases, leaving 14 bases of the junction unmatched. The CDR3 has 17 amino acids. Germline assignment: CDR1 LNHNV and CDR2 YYDKDF (reference sequence). The CDR3 loop is CATSTPGTGGPGETQYF. DNA for the CDR3: TGTGCCACCAGCACCCCGGGGACGGGGGGGCCAGGAGAGACCCAGTACTTC. The full variable domain, its missing parts supplied by reference TRBV15 and TRBJ2-5, is DAMVIQNPRYQVTQFGKPVTLSCSQTLNHNVMYWYQQKSSQAPKLLFHYYDKDFNNEADTPDNFQSRRPNTSFCFLDIRSPGLGDTAMYLCATSTPGTGGPGETQYFGPGTRLLVL.

This clone has just one count. The rearrangement joins TRBV30 to TRBJ2-7; D is unresolved. Trimming removed 3 bases at V and 3 bases at J, with 6 bases between. CDR3 size: 11 residues. CDR1 and CDR2 (germline): GTSNPN, SVGIG (reference sequence). CDR3: CAWSSYYEQYF. In DNA form, the CDR3 reads TGTGCCTGGAGCTCCTACTACGAGCAGTACTTC.

The V call is TRBV27, the J call TRBJ2-7; TRBD2 matches 10 bases. With V trimmed by 3 bases and J by 2 bases, 4 bases remained unmatched. The CDR3 length is 15 residues. CDR1 is MNHEY and CDR2 is SMNVEV in the germline V gene (reference sequence). The CDR3 nucleotides read TGTGCCAGCAGTTTTAGGACTAGCGGTCCCTACGAGCAGTACTTC. It codes for CASSFRTSGPYEQYF.

Here the CDR3 DNA reads TGTGCCAGCAGTCGACAGGGCCGGGTGGTGAATGAGCAGTTCTTC. Translated, it gives CASSRQGRVVNEQFF. This sequence joins TRBV27 and TRBJ2-1; 7 nucleotides agree with TRBD1. The CDR3 runs to 15 residues. The germline CDR1 and CDR2 sequences are MNHEY and SMNVEV (reference sequence). V shed 5 bases, J shed 7 bases, and the junction held 11 bases outside the gene matches.

The chain combines TRBV7-2 with TRBJ2-7; TRBD2 matches at 14 bases. Germline V gives CDR1 SGHTA, CDR2 FQGNSA. This CDR3 is built from 19 residues. The junction had 14 bases not matched to a gene; V was cut back by 5 bases and J by 2 bases. The CDR3 here is CASSTVTSGRAGRPYEQYF. In nucleotides, the CDR3 is TGTGCCAGCAGCACTGTGACTAGCGGGAGGGCTGGGCGCCCCTACGAGCAGTACTTC.

This chain uses TRBV19 with TRBJ1-5; D perhaps matches TRBD1 (5 bases). The CDR3 totals 14 residues. Trimming cost V 8 bases and J 1 base, with 12 bases left between them. Germline V lookup: CDR1 LNHDA, CDR2 SQIVND (reference sequence). In DNA, the CDR3 is TGTGCCAGTCGCGAACAGGCGAGCAATCAGCCCCAGCATTTT. It is translated as CASREQASNQPQHF. The full variable domain, completed using reference TRBV19 and TRBJ1-5, is DGGITQSPKYLFRKEGQNVTLSCEQNLNHDAMYWYRQDPGQGLRLIYYSQIVNDFQKGDIAEGYSVSREKKESFPLTVTSAQKNPTAFYLCASREQASNQPQHFGDGTRLSIL.